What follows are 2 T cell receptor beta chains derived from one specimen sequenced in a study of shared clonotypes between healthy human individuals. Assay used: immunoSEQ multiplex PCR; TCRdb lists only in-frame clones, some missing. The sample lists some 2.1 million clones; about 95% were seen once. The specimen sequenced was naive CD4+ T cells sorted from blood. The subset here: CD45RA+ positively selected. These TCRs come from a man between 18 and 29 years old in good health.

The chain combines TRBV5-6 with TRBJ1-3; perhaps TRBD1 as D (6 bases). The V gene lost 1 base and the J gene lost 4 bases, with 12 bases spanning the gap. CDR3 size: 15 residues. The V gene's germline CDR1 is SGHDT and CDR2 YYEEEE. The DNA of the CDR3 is TGTGCCAGCAGCTTGTTGGGGGGCGGAGGAAACACCATATATTTT. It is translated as CASSLLGGGGNTIYF.

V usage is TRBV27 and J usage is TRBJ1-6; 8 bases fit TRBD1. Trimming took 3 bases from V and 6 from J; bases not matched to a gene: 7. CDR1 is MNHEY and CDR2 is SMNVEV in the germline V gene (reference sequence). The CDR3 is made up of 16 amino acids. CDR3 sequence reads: CASSLVGQGSNSPLHF. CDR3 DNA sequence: TGTGCCAGCAGTTTGGTCGGACAGGGATCTAATTCACCCCTCCACTTT.